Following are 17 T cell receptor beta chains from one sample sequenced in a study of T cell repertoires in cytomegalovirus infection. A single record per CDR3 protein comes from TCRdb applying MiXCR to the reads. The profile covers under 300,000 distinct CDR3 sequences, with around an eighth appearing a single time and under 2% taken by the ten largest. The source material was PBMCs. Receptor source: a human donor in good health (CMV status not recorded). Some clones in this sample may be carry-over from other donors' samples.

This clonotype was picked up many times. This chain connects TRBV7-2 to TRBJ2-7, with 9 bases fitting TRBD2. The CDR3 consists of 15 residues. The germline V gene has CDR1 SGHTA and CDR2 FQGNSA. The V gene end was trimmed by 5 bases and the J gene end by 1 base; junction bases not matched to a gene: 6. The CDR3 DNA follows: TGTGCCAGCAGCCTAGATAGCGGGAGATCCTACGAGCAGTACTTC. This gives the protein CASSLDSGRSYEQYF.

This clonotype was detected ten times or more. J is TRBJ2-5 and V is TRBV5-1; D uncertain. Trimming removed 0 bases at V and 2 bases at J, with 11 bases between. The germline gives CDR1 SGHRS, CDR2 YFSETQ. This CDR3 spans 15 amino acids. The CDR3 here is CASSLEGGSQETQYF. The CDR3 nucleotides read TGCGCCAGCAGCTTGGAGGGCGGCTCTCAAGAGACCCAGTACTTC.

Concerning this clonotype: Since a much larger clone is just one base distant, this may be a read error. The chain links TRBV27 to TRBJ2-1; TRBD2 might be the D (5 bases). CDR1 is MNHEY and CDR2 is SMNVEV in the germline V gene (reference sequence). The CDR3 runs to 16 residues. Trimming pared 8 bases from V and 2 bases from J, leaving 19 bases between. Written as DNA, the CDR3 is TGTGCCAGCGGTCGGCCGAACGGACTTGCCTACAATGAGCAGTTCTTC. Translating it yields CASGRPNGLAYNEQFF.

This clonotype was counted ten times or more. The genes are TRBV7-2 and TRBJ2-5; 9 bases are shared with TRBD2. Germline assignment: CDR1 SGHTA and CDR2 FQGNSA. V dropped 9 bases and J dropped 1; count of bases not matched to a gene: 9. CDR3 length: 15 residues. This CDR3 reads CASSASGRSQETQYF. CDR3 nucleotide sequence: TGTGCCAGTAGCGCCAGCGGGAGGTCCCAAGAGACCCAGTACTTC.

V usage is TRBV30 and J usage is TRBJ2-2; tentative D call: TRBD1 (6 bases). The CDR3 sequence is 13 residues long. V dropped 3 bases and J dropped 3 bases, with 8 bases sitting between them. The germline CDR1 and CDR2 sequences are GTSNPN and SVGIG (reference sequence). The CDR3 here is CAWRGHYTGELFF. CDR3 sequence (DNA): TGTGCCTGGAGGGGACACTACACCGGGGAGCTGTTTTTT.

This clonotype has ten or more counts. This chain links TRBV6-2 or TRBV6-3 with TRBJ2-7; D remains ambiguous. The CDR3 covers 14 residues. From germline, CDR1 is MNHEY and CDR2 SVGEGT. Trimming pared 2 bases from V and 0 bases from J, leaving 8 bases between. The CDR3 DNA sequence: TGTGCCAGCAGTTACGGGCTGAGCTCCTACGAGCAGTACTTC. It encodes CASSYGLSSYEQYF.

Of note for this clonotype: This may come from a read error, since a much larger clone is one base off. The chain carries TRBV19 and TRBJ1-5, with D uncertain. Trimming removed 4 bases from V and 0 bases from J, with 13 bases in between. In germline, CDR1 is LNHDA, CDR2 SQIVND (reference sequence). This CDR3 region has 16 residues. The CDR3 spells CASSNSVIASNQPQHF. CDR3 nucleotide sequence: TGTGCCAGTAGTAATTCTGTGATAGCTAGCAATCAGCCCCAGCATTTT.

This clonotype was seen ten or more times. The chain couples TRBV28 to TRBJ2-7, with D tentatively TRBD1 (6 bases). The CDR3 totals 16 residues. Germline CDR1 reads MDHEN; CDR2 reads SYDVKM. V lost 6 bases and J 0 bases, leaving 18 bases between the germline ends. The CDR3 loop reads CASRNPGVWGSYEQYF. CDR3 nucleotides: TGTGCCAGCAGAAACCCAGGGGTTTGGGGCTCCTACGAGCAGTACTTC.

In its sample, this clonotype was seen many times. The CDR3: CASSSQPTVTDTQYF. CDR3 coding DNA: TGTGCCAGCAGCTCACAGCCTACAGTTACAGATACGCAGTATTTT. This chain links TRBV7-2 with TRBJ2-3; D is uncertain. There are 15 residues in the CDR3. Trimming took 4 bases from V and 3 from J, leaving 14 bases between them. Germline V gene data show CDR1 as SGHTA and CDR2 as FQGNSA.

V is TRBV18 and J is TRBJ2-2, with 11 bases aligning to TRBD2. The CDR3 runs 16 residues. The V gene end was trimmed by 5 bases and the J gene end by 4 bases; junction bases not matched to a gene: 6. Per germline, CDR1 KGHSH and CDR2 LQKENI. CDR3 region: CASSSGLAAITGELFF. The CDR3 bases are TGTGCCAGCTCATCGGGACTAGCGGCCATCACCGGGGAGCTGTTTTTT.

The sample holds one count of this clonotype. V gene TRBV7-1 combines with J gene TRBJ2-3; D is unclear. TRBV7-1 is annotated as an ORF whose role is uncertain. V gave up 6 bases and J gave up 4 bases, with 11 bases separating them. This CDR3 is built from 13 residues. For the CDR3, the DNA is TGTGCCAGCAGTGACCGGGCCGCAGATACGCAGTATTTT. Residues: CASSDRAADTQYF.

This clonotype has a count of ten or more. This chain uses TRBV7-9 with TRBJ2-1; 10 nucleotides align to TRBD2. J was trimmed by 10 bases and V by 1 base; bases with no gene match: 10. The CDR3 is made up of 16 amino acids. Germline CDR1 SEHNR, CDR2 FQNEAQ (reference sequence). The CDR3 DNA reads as TGTGCCAGCAGCTTAGTGGCTAGCGGGGGTGCAGGCGAGCAGTTCTTC. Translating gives CASSLVASGGAGEQFF. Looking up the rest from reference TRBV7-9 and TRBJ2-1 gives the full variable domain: DTGVSQNPRHKITKRGQNVTFRCDPISEHNRLYWYRQTLGQGPEFLTYFQNEAQLEKSRLLSDRFSAERPKGSFSTLEIQRTEQGDSAMYLCASSLVASGGAGEQFFGPGTRLTVL.

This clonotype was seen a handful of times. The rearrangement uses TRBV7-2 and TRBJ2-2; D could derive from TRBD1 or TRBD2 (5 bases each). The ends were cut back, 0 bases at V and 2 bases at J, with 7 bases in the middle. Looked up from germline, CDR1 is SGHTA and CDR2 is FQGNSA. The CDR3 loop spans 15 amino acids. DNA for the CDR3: TGTGCCAGCAGCTTAGCAGGGGACAACACCGGGGAGCTGTTTTTT. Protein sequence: CASSLAGDNTGELFF.

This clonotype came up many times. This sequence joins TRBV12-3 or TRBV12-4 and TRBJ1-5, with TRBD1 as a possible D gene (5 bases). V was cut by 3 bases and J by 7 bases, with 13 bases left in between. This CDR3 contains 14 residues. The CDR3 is CASSFGGDEQPQHF. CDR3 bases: TGTGCCAGCAGTTTTGGGGGGGATGAGCAGCCCCAGCATTTT.

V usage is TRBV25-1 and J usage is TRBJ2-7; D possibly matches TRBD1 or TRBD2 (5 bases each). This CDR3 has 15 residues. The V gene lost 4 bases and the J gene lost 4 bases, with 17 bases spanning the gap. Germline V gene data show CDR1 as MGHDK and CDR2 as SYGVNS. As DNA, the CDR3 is TGTGCCAGCAGTGCTCCGTTTGGGACGACTTACGAGCAGTACTTC. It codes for CASSAPFGTTYEQYF.

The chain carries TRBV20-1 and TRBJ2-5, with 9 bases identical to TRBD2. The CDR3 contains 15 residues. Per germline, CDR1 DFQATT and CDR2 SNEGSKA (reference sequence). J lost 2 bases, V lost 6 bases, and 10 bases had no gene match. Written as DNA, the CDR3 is TGCAGTGCGCCCTGGGCGGGAGGGCTACAAGAGACCCAGTACTTC. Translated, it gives CSAPWAGGLQETQYF.

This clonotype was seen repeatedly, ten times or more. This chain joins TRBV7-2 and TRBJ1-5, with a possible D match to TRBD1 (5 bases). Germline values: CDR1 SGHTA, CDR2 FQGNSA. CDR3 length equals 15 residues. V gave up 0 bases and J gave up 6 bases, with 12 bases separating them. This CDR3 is CASSLAAGGGQPQHF. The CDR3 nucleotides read TGTGCCAGCAGCTTAGCGGCGGGGGGGGGTCAGCCCCAGCATTTT. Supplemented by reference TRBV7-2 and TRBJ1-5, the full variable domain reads GAGVSQSPSNKVTEKGKDVELRCDPISGHTALYWYRQSLGQGLEFLIYFQGNSAPDKSGLPSDRFSAERTGGSVSTLTIQRTQQEDSAVYLCASSLAAGGGQPQHFGDGTRLSIL.